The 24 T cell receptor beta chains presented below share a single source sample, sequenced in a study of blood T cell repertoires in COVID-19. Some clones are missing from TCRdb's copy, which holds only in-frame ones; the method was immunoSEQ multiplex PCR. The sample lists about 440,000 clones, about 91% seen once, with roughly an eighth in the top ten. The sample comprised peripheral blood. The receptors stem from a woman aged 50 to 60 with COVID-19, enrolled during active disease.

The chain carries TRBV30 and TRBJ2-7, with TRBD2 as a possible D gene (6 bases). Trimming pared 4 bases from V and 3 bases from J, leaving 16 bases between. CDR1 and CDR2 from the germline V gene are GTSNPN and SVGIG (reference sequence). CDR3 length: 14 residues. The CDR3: CAWIRPGTFYEQYF. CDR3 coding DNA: TGTGCCTGGATCCGACCCGGGACTTTCTACGAGCAGTACTTC.

The CDR3 spells CASRGLYTGELFF. The CDR3 coding sequence is TGTGCCAGCCGGGGACTCTACACCGGGGAGCTGTTTTTT. The chain carries TRBV28 and TRBJ2-2; D possibly corresponds to TRBD2 (6 bases). Germline V gene sequence: CDR1 MDHEN, CDR2 SYDVKM. The length of the CDR3 is 13 residues. V lost 8 bases, J lost 3 bases, and 10 bases lay in between.

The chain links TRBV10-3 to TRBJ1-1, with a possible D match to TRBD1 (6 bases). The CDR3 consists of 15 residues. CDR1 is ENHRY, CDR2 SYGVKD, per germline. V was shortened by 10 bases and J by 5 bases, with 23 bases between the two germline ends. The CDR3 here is CATTPRGAVGTEAFF. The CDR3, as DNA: TGTGCCACCACCCCCAGGGGTGCGGTGGGGACTGAAGCTTTCTTT.

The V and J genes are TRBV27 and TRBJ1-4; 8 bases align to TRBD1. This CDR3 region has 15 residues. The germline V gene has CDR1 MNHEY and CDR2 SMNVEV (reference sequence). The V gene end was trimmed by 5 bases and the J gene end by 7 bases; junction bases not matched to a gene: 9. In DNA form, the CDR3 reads TGTGCCAGCAGTACTGGGACAGGCAACGTTGAAAAACTGTTTTTT. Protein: CASSTGTGNVEKLFF.

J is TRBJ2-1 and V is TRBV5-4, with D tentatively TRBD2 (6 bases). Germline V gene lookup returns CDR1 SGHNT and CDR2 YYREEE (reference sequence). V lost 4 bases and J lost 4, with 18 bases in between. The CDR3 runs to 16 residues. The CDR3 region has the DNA TGTGCCAGCAGCGGGGGGTCCGGGACCTTATACAATGAGCAGTTCTTC. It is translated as CASSGGSGTLYNEQFF. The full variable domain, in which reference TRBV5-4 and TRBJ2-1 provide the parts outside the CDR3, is ETGVTQSPTHLIKTRGQQVTLRCSSQSGHNTVSWYQQALGQGPQFIFQYYREEENGRGNFPPRFSGLQFPNYSSELNVNALELDDSALYLCASSGGSGTLYNEQFFGPGTRLTVL.

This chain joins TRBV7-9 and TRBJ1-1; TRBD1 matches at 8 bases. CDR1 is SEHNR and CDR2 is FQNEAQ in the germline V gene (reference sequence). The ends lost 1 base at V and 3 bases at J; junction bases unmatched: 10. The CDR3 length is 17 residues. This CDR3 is CASSLGHRGEPYTEAFF. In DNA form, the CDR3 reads TGTGCCAGCAGCTTAGGGCACAGGGGGGAACCGTACACTGAAGCTTTCTTT.

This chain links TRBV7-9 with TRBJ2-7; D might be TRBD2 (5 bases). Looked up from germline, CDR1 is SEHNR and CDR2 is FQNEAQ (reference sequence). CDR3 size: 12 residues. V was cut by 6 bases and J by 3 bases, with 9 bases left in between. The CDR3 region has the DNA TGTGCCAGCAGGTCCGGAGGCTACGAGCAGTACTTC. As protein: CASRSGGYEQYF.

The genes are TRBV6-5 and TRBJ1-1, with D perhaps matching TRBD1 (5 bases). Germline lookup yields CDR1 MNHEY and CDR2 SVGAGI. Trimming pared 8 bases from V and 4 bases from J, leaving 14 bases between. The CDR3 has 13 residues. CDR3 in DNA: TGTGCCAGCTATCACAGGACGGGCACTGAAGCTTTCTTT. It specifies CASYHRTGTEAFF.

CDR3 amino acids: CASSQELRMEQYF. The CDR3 nucleotides are TGTGCCAGCAGCCAAGAACTCAGGATGGAGCAGTACTTC. The chain couples TRBV14 to TRBJ2-7; D ambiguous. The CDR3 length is 13 residues. CDR1 is SGHDN, CDR2 FVKESK, per germline. Deletions cut 0 bases from V and 7 bases from J, with 10 bases between.

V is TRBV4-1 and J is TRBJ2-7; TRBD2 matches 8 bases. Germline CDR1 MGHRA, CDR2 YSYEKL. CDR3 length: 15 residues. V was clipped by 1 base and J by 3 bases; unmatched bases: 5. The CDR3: CASSQAGGLNYEQYF. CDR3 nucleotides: TGCGCCAGCAGCCAAGCGGGGGGGCTTAACTACGAGCAGTACTTC.

The CDR3 here is CASSLRGYRAADGYTF. Written as DNA, the CDR3 is TGTGCCAGCAGCTTGAGGGGTTACAGGGCCGCGGATGGCTACACCTTC. V usage is TRBV5-6 and J usage is TRBJ1-2, with D perhaps TRBD1 (6 bases). The V and J ends lost 1 base and 6 bases respectively, with 19 bases between them. CDR3 length equals 16 residues. CDR1 SGHDT and CDR2 YYEEEE come from the germline V gene.

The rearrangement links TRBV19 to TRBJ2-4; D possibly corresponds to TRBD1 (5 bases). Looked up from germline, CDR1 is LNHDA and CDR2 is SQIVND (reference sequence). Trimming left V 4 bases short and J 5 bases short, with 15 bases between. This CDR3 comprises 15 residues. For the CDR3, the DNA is TGTGCCAGTAGTACATTAGCAGGGATCCAAAACATTCAGTACTTC. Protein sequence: CASSTLAGIQNIQYF.

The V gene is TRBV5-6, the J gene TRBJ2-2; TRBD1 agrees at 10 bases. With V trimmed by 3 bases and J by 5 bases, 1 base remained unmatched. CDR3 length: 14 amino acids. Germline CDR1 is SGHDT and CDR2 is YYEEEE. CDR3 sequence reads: CASSSGQGTGELFF. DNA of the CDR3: TGTGCCAGCAGCTCGGGACAGGGGACCGGGGAGCTGTTTTTT.

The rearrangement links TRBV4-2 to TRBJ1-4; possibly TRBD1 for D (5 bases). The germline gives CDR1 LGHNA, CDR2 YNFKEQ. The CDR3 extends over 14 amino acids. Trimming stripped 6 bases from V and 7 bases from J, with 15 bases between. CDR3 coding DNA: TGTGCCAGCAGACCCGTCGGGGGGAGTGAAAAACTGTTTTTT. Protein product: CASRPVGGSEKLFF.

Here the CDR3 reads CASSPTGGGRISPLHF. In DNA, the CDR3 is TGTGCCAGCAGCCCAACAGGCGGGGGGCGGATTTCACCCCTCCACTTT. This chain uses TRBV7-2 with TRBJ1-6, with D possibly matching TRBD1 (6 bases). The CDR3 has 16 residues. V was clipped by 5 bases and J by 9 bases, with 20 bases between them. Germline V gives CDR1 SGHTA, CDR2 FQGNSA.

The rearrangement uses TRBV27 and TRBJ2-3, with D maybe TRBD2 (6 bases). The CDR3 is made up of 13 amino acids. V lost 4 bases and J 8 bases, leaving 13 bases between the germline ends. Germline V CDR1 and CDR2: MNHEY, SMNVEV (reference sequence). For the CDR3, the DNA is TGTGCCAGCAGTTACACTTTGGGAGGTACGCAGTATTTT. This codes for CASSYTLGGTQYF.

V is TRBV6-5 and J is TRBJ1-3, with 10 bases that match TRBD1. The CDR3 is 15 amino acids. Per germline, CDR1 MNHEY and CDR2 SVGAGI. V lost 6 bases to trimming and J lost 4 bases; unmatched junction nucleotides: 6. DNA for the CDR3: TGTGCCAGCAGGGCGGACAGGGGGGCAGGAAACACCATATATTTT. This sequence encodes CASRADRGAGNTIYF.

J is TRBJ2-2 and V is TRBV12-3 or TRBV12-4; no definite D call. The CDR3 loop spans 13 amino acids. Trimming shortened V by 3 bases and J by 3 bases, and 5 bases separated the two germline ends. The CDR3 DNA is TGTGCCAGCAGTTTTCAGTACACCGGGGAGCTGTTTTTT. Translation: CASSFQYTGELFF.

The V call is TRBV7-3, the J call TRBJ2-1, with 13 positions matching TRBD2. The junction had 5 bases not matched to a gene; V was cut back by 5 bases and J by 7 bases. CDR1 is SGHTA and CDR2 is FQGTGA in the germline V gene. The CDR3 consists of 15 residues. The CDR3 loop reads CASSPGTSGANEQFF. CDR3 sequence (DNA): TGTGCCAGCAGCCCCGGGACTAGCGGGGCTAATGAGCAGTTCTTC. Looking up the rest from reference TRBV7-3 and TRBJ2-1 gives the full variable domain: GAGVSQTPSNKVTEKGKYVELRCDPISGHTALYWYRQSLGQGPEFLIYFQGTGAADDSGLPNDRFFAVRPEGSVSTLKIQRTERGDSAVYLCASSPGTSGANEQFFGPGTRLTVL.

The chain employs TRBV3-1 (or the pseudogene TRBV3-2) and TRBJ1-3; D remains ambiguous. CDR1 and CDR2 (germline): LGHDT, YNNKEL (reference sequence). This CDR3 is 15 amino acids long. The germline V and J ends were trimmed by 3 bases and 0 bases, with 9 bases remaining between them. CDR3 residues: CASSQSRFSGNTIYF. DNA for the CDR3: TGTGCCAGCAGCCAGTCACGGTTCTCTGGAAACACCATATATTTT.

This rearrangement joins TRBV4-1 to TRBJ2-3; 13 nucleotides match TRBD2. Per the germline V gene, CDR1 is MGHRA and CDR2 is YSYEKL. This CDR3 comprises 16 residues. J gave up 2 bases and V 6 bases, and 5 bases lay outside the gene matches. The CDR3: CASSRTSGGVTDTQYF. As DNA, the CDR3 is TGCGCCAGCAGTCGGACTAGCGGGGGTGTCACAGATACGCAGTATTTT.

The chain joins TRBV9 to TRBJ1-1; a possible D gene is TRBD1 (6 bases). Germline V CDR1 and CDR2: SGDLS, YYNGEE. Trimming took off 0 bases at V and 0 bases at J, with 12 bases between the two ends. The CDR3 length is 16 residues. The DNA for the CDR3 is TGTGCCAGCAGCGTAGTATTGGGACACATGAACACTGAAGCTTTCTTT. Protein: CASSVVLGHMNTEAFF.

The DNA of the CDR3 is TGTGCCAGCAGCCCGAGGCGCAGGGGTAATGAAAAACTGTTTTTT. Its protein product is CASSPRRRGNEKLFF. The chain is built from TRBV11-3 and TRBJ1-4; D is perhaps TRBD1 (6 bases). The germline V gene encodes CDR1 SGHNT and CDR2 YENEEA. The CDR3 extends over 15 amino acids. Trimming removed 5 bases at V and 4 bases at J, with 14 bases between.

Here the CDR3 reads CATSDFRLAGESRDTQYF. The CDR3 region has the DNA TGTGCCACCAGTGATTTCCGACTAGCGGGAGAGTCAAGAGATACGCAGTATTTT. This sequence joins TRBV24-1 and TRBJ2-3; 12 bases match TRBD2. CDR1 KGHDR and CDR2 SFDVKD come from the germline V gene. This CDR3 has 18 amino acids. Trimming at V came to 1 base and at J to 5 bases, leaving 9 bases not matched to a gene.